This T cell receptor (beta chain) was recovered during a study of human T cells and chemical hapten exposure. Study-level background: The patch tests put 0.01% DPC on the skin of the upper back and were read 6 days later.

Only a few counts were recorded for this clonotype. Trimming shortened V by 0 bases and J by 2 bases, and 7 bases separated the two germline ends. The germline V gene encodes CDR1 SGHRS and CDR2 YFSETQ. The CDR3 contains 14 residues. Unique molecular identifiers were linked by the library to individual cDNA molecules. Under the authors' procedure: Individual samples carried between about 23,224 and 700,000 TCRs, with 95,638 as the median. TCRdb re-called the RACE reads with MiXCR, one entry per CDR3 protein. Clone size and V and J calls follow TCRdb, not the original study. The data show 50,000 to 70,000 distinct CDR3 sequences, roughly an eighth seen once. Time point defined: patch test 3, about 24 weeks after DPC sensitization. The treatment here: therapeutic diphenylcyclopropenone sensitization with weekly scalp DPC. Someone pulled total RNA out of unfractionated whole blood.

The material sequenced was whole blood, taken in connection with sensitization to the hapten diphenylcyclopropenone (DPC). The sequence came from a man aged 30-40 years with alopecia areata. Some clones in this sample may be carry-over from other donors' samples. The chain employs TRBV5-1 and TRBJ2-3; D ambiguous. The chain's CDR3 is CASSLELYTDTQYF. In DNA, the CDR3 is TGCGCCAGCAGCTTGGAACTCTACACAGATACGCAGTATTTT. The full variable domain, its missing parts supplied by reference TRBV5-1 and TRBJ2-3, is KAGVTQTPRYLIKTRGQQVTLSCSPISGHRSVSWYQQTPGQGLQFLFEYFSETQRNKGNFPGRFSGRQFSNSRSEMNVSTLELGDSALYLCASSLELYTDTQYFGPGTRLTVL.